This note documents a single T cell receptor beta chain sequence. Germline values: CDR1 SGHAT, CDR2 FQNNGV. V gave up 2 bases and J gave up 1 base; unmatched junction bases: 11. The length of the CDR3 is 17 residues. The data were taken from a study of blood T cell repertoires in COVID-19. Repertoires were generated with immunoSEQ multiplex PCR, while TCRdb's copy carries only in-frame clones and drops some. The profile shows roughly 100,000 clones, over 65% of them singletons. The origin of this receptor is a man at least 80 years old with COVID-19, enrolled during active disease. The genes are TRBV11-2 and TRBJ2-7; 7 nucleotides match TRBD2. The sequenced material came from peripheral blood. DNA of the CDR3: TGTGCCAGCAGCTTATCCGAGCGGGGCAGAGGTTCCTACGAGCAGTACTTC. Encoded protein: CASSLSERGRGSYEQYF.